The sequence of this TCR beta chain was determined in a study of Ad26.COV2.S vaccination and SARS-CoV-2 variants. Whole-study results and caveats: TCR breadth and depth analyses may have underestimated total T cell responses.

In regard to this clone: Its antigen remains unidentified.

Sequencing used immunoSEQ multiplex PCR; TCRdb keeps in-frame clones, though not all of them. The data show 510,000 or so clones, roughly 89% seen once. Stated treatment: about 20 received Ad26.COV2.S at low or high dose, single or two shots; 5 received placebo; per-sample allocation not given. The investigators took samples on day 63 after the first vaccine or placebo injection. The study used a vaccine consisting of an Ad26 vector that expressed Wuhan-strain SARS-CoV-2 spike. Germline CDR1 and CDR2: SQVTM and ANQGSEA. The V end was cut by 8 bases, the J end by 4 bases, with 11 bases between. This CDR3 spans 11 amino acids.

This TCR derives from a person between 18 and 65 years old who received the Ad26.COV2.S COVID-19 vaccine or a placebo. The rearrangement uses TRBV29-1 and TRBJ1-1; no clear D. The source was peripheral blood, collected in a trial of Ad26.COV2.S vaccine versus placebo. CDR3 in amino acids: CSLERFTEAFF. CDR3 sequence (DNA): TGCAGCTTAGAGCGGTTCACTGAAGCTTTCTTT.